This TCR beta chain was recorded in a study of cytomegalovirus exposure and HLA in healthy donors. Findings and limits, study-wide: Most observed TCR sequences were rare, whereas some public TCRs were detected in many donors. Three chains linked to CMV were shown in vitro to be specific for CMV antigens.

Participants comprised healthy donors of bone marrow. The PCR made use of 60 Vbeta and 13 Jbeta primers. The method was immunoSEQ multiplex PCR; TCRdb's version includes in-frame clones alone and lacks a portion of them. The data show 100,000 to 130,000 clones, around 77% seen once. The CDR3 consists of 12 residues. CDR1 and CDR2 from the germline V gene are LNHDA and SQIVND (reference sequence). V was pared by 9 bases and J by 2 bases, with 10 bases between. Note on this clone: Its antigen remains unidentified.

This chain joins TRBV19 and TRBJ1-2; D is unresolved. This TCR came from a man younger than 35 in good health and CMV-seronegative. Sequenced sample: PBMCs. The CDR3 protein is CASQEKNYGYTF. The DNA of the CDR3 is TGTGCCAGCCAAGAGAAAAACTATGGCTACACCTTC.